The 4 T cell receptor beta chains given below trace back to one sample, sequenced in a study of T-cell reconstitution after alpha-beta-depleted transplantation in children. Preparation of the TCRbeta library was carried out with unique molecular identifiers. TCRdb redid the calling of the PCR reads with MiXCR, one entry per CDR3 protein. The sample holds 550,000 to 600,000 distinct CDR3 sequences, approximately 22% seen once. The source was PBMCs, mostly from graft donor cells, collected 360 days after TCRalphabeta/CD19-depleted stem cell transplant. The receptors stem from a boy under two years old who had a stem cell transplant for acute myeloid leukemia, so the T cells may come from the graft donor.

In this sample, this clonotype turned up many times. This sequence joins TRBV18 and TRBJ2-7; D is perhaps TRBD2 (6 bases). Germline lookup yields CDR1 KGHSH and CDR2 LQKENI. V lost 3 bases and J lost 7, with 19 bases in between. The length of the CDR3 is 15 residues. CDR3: CASSPGFANGGEQYF. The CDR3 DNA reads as TGTGCCAGCTCACCGGGATTCGCGAACGGGGGAGAGCAGTACTTC. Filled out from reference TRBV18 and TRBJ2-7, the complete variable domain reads NAGVMQNPRHLVRRRGQEARLRCSPMKGHSHVYWYRQLPEEGLKFMVYLQKENIIDESGMPKERFSAEFPKEGPSILRIQQVVRGDSAAYFCASSPGFANGGEQYFGPGTRLTVT.

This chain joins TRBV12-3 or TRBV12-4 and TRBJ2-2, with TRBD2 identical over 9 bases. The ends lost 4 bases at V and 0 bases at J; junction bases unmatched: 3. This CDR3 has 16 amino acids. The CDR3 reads CASSSLAGSNTGELFF. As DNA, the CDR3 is TGTGCCAGCAGTTCCCTAGCGGGGTCGAACACCGGGGAGCTGTTTTTT.

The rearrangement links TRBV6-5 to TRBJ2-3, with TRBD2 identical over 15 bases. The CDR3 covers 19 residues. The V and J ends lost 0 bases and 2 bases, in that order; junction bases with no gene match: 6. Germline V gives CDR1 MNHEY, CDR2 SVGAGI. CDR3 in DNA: TGTGCCAGCAGTTACTCCCCCGGACTAGCGGGGGGGTACACAGATACGCAGTATTTT. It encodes CASSYSPGLAGGYTDTQYF.

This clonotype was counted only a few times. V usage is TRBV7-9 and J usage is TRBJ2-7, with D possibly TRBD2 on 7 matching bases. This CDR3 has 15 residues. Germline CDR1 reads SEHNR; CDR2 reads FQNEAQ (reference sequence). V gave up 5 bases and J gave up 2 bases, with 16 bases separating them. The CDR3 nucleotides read TGTGCCAGCAGCCCCCAGTCGGGGGGCCCCTACGAGCAGTACTTC. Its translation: CASSPQSGGPYEQYF.